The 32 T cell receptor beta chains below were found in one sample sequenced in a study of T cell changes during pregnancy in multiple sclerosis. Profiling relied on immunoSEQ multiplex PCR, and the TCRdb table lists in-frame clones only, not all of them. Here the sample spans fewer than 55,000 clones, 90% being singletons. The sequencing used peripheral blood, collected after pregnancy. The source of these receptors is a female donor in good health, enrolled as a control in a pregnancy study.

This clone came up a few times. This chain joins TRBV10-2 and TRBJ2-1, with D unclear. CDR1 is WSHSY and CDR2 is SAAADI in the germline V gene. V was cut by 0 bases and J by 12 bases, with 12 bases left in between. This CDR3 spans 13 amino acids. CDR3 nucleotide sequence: TGCGCCAGCAGTGAGTCGGGCCAGTTTGGGCAGTTCTTC. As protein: CASSESGQFGQFF.

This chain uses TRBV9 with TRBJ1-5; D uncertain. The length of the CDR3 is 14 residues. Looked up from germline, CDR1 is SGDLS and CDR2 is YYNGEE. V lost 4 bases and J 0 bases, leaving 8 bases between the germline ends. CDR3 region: CASSPQVSNQPQHF. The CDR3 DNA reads TGTGCCAGCAGCCCCCAGGTTAGCAATCAGCCCCAGCATTTT.

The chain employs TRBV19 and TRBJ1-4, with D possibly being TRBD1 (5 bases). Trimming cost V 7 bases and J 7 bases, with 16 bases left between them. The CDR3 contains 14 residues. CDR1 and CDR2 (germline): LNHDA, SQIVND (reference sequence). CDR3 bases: TGTGCCAGTATTCCGGGTGGGGCGGTTGAAAAACTGTTTTTT. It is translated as CASIPGGAVEKLFF.

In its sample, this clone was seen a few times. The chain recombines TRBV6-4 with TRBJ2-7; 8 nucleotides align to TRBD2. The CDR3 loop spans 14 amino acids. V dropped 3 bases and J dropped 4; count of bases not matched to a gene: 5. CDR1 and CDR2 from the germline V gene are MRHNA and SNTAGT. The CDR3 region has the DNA TGTGCCAGCAGTGAACGGGAGGGCGGATACGAGCAGTACTTC. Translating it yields CASSEREGGYEQYF.

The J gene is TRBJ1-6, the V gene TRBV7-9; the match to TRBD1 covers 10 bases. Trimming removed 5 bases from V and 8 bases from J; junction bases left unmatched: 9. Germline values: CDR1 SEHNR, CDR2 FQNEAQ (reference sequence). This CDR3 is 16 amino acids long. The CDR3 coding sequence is TGTGCCAGCAGCGGGGGACAGGGGATTGATCATTCACCCCTCCACTTT. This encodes CASSGGQGIDHSPLHF.

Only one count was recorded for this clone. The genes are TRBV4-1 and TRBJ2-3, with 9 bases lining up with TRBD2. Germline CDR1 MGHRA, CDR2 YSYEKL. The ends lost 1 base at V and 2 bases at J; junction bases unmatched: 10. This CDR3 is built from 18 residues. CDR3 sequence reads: CASSQGGGPSGATDTQYF. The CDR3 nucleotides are TGCGCCAGCAGCCAAGGGGGAGGGCCTAGCGGGGCCACAGATACGCAGTATTTT.

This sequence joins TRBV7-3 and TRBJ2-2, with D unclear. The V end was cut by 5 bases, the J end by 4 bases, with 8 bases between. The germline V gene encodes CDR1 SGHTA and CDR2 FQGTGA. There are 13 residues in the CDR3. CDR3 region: CASSRVGTGELFF. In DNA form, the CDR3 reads TGTGCCAGCAGCCGAGTCGGCACCGGGGAGCTGTTTTTT.

CDR3 loop: CASSSGQENEKLFF. The CDR3 bases are TGTGCCAGCAGCTCGGGACAAGAGAATGAAAAACTGTTTTTT. The chain carries TRBV5-4 and TRBJ1-4, with a possible D match to TRBD1 (6 bases). The V and J ends lost 3 bases and 5 bases respectively, with 11 bases between them. CDR1 and CDR2 (germline): SGHNT, YYREEE (reference sequence). The CDR3 totals 14 residues.

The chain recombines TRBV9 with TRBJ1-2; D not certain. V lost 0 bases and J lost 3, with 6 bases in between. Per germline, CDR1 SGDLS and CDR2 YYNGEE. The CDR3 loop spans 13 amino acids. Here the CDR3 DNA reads TGTGCCAGCAGCGTAGCAGGTCACTATGGCTACACCTTC. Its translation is CASSVAGHYGYTF.

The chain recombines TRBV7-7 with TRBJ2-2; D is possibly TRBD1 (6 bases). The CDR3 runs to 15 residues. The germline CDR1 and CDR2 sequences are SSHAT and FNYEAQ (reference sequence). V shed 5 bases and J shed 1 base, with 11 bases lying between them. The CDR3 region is CASSPLTGNTGELFF. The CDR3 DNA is TGTGCCAGCAGCCCACTGACAGGGAACACCGGGGAGCTGTTTTTT.

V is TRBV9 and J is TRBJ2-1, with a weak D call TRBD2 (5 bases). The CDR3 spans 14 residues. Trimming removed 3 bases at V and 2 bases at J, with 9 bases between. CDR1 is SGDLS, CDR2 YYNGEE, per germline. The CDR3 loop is CASSASGTYNEQFF. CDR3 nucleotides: TGTGCCAGCAGCGCTTCCGGGACCTACAATGAGCAGTTCTTC.

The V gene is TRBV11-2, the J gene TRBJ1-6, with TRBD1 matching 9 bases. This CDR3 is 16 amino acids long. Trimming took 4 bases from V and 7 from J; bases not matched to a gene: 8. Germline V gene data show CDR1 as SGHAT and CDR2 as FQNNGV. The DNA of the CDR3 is TGTGCCAGCAGCTCACACCGAGGACAGGGGAATTCACCCCTCCACTTT. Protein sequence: CASSSHRGQGNSPLHF.

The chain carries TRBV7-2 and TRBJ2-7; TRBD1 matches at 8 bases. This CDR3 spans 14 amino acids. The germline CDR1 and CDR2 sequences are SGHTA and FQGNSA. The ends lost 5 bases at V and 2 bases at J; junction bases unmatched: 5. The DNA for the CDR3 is TGTGCCAGCAGCATAAGACAGGGGACCTACGAGCAGTACTTC. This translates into CASSIRQGTYEQYF.

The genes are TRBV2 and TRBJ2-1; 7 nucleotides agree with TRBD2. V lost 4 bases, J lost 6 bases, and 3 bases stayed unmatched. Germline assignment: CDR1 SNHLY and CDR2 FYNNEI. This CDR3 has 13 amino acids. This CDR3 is CASSGASGNEQFF. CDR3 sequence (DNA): TGTGCCAGCAGTGGGGCTAGCGGCAATGAGCAGTTCTTC.

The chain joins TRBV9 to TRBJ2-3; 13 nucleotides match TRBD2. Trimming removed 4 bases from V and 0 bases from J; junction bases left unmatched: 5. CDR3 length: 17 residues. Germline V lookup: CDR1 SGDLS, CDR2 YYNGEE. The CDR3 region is CASSPRLAGGSTDTQYF. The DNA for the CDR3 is TGTGCCAGCAGCCCGAGACTAGCGGGAGGCAGCACAGATACGCAGTATTTT.

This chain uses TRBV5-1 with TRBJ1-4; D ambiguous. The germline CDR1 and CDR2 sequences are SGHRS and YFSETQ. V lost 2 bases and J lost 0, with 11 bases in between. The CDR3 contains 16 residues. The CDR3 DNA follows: TGCGCCAGCAGCTTTTCGACCGGAGCAACTAATGAAAAACTGTTTTTT. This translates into CASSFSTGATNEKLFF.

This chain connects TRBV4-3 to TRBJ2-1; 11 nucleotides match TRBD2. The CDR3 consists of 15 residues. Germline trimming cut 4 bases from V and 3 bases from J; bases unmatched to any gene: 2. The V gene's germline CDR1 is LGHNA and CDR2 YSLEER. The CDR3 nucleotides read TGCGCCAGCAGCCCGGGGACTAGCGGCTACAATGAGCAGTTCTTC. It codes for CASSPGTSGYNEQFF.

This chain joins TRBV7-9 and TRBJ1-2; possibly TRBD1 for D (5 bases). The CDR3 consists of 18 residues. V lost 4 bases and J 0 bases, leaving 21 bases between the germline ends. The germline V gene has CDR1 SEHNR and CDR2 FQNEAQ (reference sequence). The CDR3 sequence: CASSSHIPGPRANYGYTF. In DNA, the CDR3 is TGTGCCAGCAGCTCTCATATCCCAGGGCCCCGGGCTAACTATGGCTACACCTTC.

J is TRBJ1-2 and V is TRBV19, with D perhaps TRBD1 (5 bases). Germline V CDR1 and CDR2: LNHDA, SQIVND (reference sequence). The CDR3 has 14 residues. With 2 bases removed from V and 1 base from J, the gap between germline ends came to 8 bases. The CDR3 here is CASSIQGLNYGYTF. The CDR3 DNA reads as TGTGCCAGTAGTATACAGGGTCTTAACTATGGCTACACCTTC.

CDR3 loop: CASSPKRGGDNEQFF. The CDR3 coding sequence is TGTGCCAGCTCACCGAAGCGGGGGGGAGACAATGAGCAGTTCTTC. The gene calls are TRBV18 and TRBJ2-1, with 10 bases fitting TRBD2. V trimming: 3 bases; J trimming: 5 bases; junction bases outside the gene matches: 4. CDR1 is KGHSH, CDR2 LQKENI, per germline. There are 15 residues in the CDR3.

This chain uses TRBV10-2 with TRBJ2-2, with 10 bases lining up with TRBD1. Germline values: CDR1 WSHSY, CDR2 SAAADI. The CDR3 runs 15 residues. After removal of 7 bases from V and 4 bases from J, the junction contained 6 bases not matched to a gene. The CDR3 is CASNDRGPSTGELFF. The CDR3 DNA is TGCGCCAGCAACGACAGGGGGCCTTCCACCGGGGAGCTGTTTTTT.

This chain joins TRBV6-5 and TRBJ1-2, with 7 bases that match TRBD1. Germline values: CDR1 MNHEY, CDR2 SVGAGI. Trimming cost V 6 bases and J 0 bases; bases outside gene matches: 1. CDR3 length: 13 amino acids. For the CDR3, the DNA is TGTGCCAGCAGACAGGGGTCTAACTATGGCTACACCTTC. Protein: CASRQGSNYGYTF.

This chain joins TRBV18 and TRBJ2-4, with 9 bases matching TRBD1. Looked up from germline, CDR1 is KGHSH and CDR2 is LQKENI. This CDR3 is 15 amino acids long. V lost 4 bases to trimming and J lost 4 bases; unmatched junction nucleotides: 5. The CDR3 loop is CASSRMGQGKNIQYF. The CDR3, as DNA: TGTGCCAGCTCACGGATGGGACAGGGTAAAAACATTCAGTACTTC.

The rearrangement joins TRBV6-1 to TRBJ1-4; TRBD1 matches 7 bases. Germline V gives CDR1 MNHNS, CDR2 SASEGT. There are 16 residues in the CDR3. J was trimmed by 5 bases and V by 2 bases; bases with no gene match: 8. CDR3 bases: TGTGCCAGCAGTGAATCCGTGACAGGGAGGAATGAAAAACTGTTTTTT. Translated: CASSESVTGRNEKLFF.

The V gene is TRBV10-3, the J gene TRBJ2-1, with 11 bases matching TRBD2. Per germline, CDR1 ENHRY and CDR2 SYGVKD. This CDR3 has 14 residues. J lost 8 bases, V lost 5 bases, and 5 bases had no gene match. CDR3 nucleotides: TGTGCCATCAGTCCGACTAGCGGGAACCATGAGCAGTTCTTC. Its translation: CAISPTSGNHEQFF.

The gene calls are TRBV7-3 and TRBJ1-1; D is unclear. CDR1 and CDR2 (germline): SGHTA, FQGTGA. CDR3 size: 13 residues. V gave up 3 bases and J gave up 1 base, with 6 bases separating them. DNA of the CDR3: TGTGCCAGCAGCTTTAGTCCGAACACTGAAGCTTTCTTT. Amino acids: CASSFSPNTEAFF. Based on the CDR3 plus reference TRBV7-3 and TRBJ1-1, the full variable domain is GAGVSQTPSNKVTEKGKYVELRCDPISGHTALYWYRQSLGQGPEFLIYFQGTGAADDSGLPNDRFFAVRPEGSVSTLKIQRTERGDSAVYLCASSFSPNTEAFFGQGTRLTVV.

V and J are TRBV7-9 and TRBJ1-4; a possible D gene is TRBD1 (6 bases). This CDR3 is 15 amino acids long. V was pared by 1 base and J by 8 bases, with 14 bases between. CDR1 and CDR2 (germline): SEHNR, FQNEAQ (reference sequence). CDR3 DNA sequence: TGTGCCAGCAGCTTAGAGGAGGACAGTTGGGAAAAACTGTTTTTT. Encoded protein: CASSLEEDSWEKLFF.

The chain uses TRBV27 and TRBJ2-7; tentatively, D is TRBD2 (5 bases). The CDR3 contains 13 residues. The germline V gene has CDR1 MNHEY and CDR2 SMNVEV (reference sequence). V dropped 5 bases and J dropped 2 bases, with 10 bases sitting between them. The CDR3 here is CASSGTGTYEQYF. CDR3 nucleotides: TGTGCCAGCAGTGGAACGGGGACCTACGAGCAGTACTTC.

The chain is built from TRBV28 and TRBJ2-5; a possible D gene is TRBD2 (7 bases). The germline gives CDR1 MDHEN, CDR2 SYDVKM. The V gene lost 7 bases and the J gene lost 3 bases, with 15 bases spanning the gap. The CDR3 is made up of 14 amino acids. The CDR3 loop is CASTFGGRKETQYF. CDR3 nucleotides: TGTGCCAGCACCTTCGGGGGGCGGAAAGAGACCCAGTACTTC.

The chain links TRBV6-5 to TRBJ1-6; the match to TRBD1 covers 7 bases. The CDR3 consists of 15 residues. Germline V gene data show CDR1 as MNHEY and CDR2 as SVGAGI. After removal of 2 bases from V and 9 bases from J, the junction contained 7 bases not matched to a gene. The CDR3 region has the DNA TGTGCCAGCAGTTACGGGGACAGTAACGGTTCACCCCTCCACTTT. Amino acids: CASSYGDSNGSPLHF.

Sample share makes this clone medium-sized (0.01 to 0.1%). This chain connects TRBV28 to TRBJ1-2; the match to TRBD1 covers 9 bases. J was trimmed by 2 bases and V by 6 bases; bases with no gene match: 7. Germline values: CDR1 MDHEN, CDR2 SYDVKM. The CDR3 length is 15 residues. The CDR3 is CASRVDRGANYGYTF. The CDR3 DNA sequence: TGTGCCAGCAGAGTTGACAGGGGGGCCAACTATGGCTACACCTTC.

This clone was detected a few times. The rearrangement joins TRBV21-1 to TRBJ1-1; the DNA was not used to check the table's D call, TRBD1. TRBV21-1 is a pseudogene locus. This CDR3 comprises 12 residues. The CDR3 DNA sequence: TGTGCCAGCAGCAACAGGAACACTGAAGCTTTCTTT. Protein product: CASSNRNTEAFF.